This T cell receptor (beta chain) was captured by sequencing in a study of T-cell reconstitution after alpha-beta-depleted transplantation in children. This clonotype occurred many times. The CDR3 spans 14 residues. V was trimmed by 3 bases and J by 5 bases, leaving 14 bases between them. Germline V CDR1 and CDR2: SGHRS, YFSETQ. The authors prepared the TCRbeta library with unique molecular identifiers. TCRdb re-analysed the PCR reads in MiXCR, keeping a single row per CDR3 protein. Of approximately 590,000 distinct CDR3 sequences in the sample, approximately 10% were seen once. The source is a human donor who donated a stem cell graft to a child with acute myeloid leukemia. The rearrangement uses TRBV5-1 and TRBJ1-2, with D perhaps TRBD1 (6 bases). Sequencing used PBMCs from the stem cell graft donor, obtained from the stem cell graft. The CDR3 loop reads CASSSAGTSYGYTF. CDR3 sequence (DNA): TGCGCCAGCAGCTCAGCCGGGACATCTTATGGCTACACCTTC.